This T cell receptor (beta chain) originates from a study of blood T cell repertoires in COVID-19. Across the study: COVID-19 samples from acute and convalescent phases originated in the United States, Italy and Spain. Nucleic acid was either cDNA or gDNA, and it came from T cells, B-cell-depleted T cells, or PBMCs.

The ends were cut back, 0 bases at V and 5 bases at J, with 16 bases in the middle. Germline V gene data show CDR1 as LGHNA and CDR2 as YNFKEQ. This CDR3 region has 16 residues. As originally analysed: Amplification of reference gene primers was used by the study to estimate nucleated cell counts. Clones were sequenced by immunoSEQ multiplex PCR, and TCRdb holds only the in-frame ones, with some missing. Clone size and the V and J calls come from that table; the DNA yielded D and trimming. Of 90,000 to 100,000 clones listed, about 86% are singletons. This rearrangement joins TRBV4-2 to TRBJ2-5, with D possibly being TRBD2 (6 bases). Sequencing was carried out using peripheral blood. The TCR sequence derives from a human donor in a cohort sampled during active COVID-19. The CDR3 bases are TGTGCCAGCAGCCAAGAGGGCACTAGCATGGGGGAGACCCAGTACTTC. Translation: CASSQEGTSMGETQYF.